This TCR beta chain originates from a study of cytomegalovirus exposure and HLA in healthy donors (dated by TCRdb to 2016 to 2017). A note on the overall study: According to an earlier analysis of a few hundred of the donors, about 190 million T cells yielded 117 million unique TCR beta sequences and 276 Gb of sequence data. About 280 gigabases of sequencing data and around 90 million unique TCR sequences made up an early release that covered over 550 HLA-typed donors. Of the 350 to 400 genotyped donors, about 80% fell in the genetic ancestry cluster associated with self-reported Caucasian donors. The study was designed to test whether signatures of past pathogen exposure could be identified by cataloging public T cell receptors. Using immunosequencing, the study profiled T cell repertoires from 500 to 800 subjects and related those repertoires to cytomegalovirus serostatus. Besides the first cohort of some 670 subjects, a separate validation cohort made up of over 100 different subjects was used. The study combined high-throughput TCR immunosequencing, statistical association of individual TCRs with disease status, and machine learning to predict cytomegalovirus infection status. To study patterns of TCR occurrence, a later analysis re-analyzed previously published TCR beta repertoires from 666 donors and added high-resolution HLA genotyping. Rather than drawing on any new phenotypic data, the later analysis identified candidate immune exposures from TCR beta sequences and the way those sequences occurred across donors. To decide whether each TCR beta V gene segment behaved as functional or pseudogenic, an earlier analysis of some 580 of the donors relied on high-throughput TCR beta sequencing. Alongside the repertoire data, information on donor age, sex, ethnicity and CMV serostatus was compiled. A later genetic analysis used genome-wide SNP genotypes for about three fifths of the 666 donors, treating that subset as a discovery cohort. All discovery cohort repertoires had been generated using a single sequencing platform. HLA typing included class I and class II loci at four-digit resolution. Typing coverage differed by locus: A, B, C, DRB1 and DQB1 were typed in about 620-630 donors, DQA1 in about 500, DPA1 in approximately 600, and DPB1 in just under 490. Because of strong linkage in the cohort, 5 or 6 DR-DQ haplotypes were treated as single units for association and clustering. Among over 350 genotyped donors of the cohort, an average of approximately 240,000 unique TCR beta nucleotide sequences were sequenced per donor, roughly 20% of them non-productive. Here is what the overall study found, with its caveats: In a later analysis, the rate of TCR association differed among HLA loci, with DRB1 alleles having the most associated TCRs and HLA-C alleles having the fewest. Most TCR sequences were observed very rarely across donors, whereas some public TCRs were present in many individuals. Because HLA typing was unavailable for some donors at each locus, only the typed subset was used in association tests. According to a later analysis, most CMV-associated TCR beta chains appeared to be HLA-restricted, and the HLA associations seemed to be driven largely by CMV exposure. Strong co-occurrence of HLA alleles, especially DR and DQ, made assigning TCR associations to individual alleles difficult. Three of the identified cytomegalovirus-associated TCR beta chains were confirmed in vitro to be specific for cytomegalovirus antigens. The classifier was reported to diagnose cytomegalovirus status with high specificity and sensitivity in both the original and validation cohorts. A cluster of highly shared sequence variants was judged likely to represent a technical artifact of the sequencing pipeline. A later analysis reported that several top co-occurrence clusters appeared linked to parvovirus B19, influenza, CMV and Epstein-Barr virus. For the cohort, immune exposure information was limited to CMV serostatus. A further reported finding was that TCR beta sequences accurately predicted the HLA-A and HLA-B alleles for most subjects in the first cohort. Presence/absence analyses assumed roughly uniform sequencing depth across donors, an assumption that may not hold. In a later analysis, about 16,000 TCR beta sequences were associated with specific HLA alleles at a false discovery rate of 0.05. A later genetic analysis associated a missense DCLRE1C variant with V-gene and J-gene trimming of TCR beta chains, and an independent cohort replicated the association. About 17 rarely observed V segments, including chromosome 9 orphons, were excluded from the earlier analysis of several hundred of the donors because counts were too low. A later analysis found that HLA-associated TCR beta chains were more clonally expanded and had lower generation probabilities than equally common non-associated chains. According to a later genetic analysis, donors in an Asian-associated ancestry cluster had fewer N-insertions in productive TCRs than the approximately 670-donor mean. In an earlier analysis of 587 of the donors, most TCR beta V segments appeared in productive rearrangements about 90% or about 30% of the time, broadly matching IMGT annotations. Linkage disequilibrium might explain the correlated functional status among segregating V segments, but an unknown experimental factor could not be ruled out. This cohort had only TCR beta chains sequenced, and the lack of alpha or paired-chain data limited which features could be detected. The authors suggested that the approach could potentially be generalized to other disease states and immunological phenotypes. In the study, approximately 150 TCR beta chains were listed as associated with cytomegalovirus.

In total, approximately 700 healthy bone marrow donors made up the cohort. All cohort members were sampled while nominally healthy, although unrecorded immune exposures were likely present. The donor tested CMV seronegative, placing the donor among the approximately 360 seronegative members of the cohort. A peripheral blood sample was collected from each donor, and TCR beta sequencing was performed on peripheral blood mononuclear cells. The Qiagen DNeasy Blood Extraction Kit was used to extract genomic DNA from the blood cell samples. On this clone: It lacks a known antigen. No much larger clonotype is one base removed from it; base qualities were not supplied.

Library construction relied on the immunoSEQ multiplex PCR assay. The multiplex PCR relied on a mix of 60 forward primers for TCR Vbeta segments and 13 reverse primers for TCR Jbeta segments. The CDR3 region of rearranged TCR beta genes was amplified from genomic DNA by a multiplex PCR assay. The amplified TCR beta libraries were sequenced on the Illumina HiSeq System as 87-base-pair reads. The authors' analysis ran thus. In a later analysis, tens of millions of unique TCR beta chains were counted across the roughly 670 repertoires, and roughly 11 million of these chains were shared by at least two donors. To remove PCR and sequencing errors, raw reads were error-corrected and collapsed into unique sequences using a nearest-neighbor algorithm that merged closely related sequences. CDR3 sequences were aligned to IMGT reference sequences to assign V, D and J gene segments. For a sequence to be retained, a match of at least six nucleotides was required to both a V gene segment and a J gene segment. A rearrangement counted as productive if the CDR3 had no stop codons and remained in frame with V and J, and every other rearrangement counted as non-productive. CDR3 was defined according to IMGT convention as the region running from the second conserved V-encoded cysteine to the conserved J-encoded phenylalanine. Sequences without an unambiguous match to a single V gene segment were excluded from the earlier analysis of several hundred of the donors. In an earlier analysis of some 590 of the donors, a V segment was called functional when productive rearrangements were above 56.7%, and segregating when the standard deviation between donors exceeded 5%. To diagnose cytomegalovirus status from the catalog of TCR beta chain sequences, a statistical classification framework was built. A later analysis assigned V and J genes by comparing TCR nucleotide sequences with IMGT/GENE-DB human TR gene sequences. In a later analysis, CDR3 sequences and most-parsimonious VDJ recombination scenarios were assigned using the TCRdist pipeline. A later analysis defined each TCR beta chain by its CDR3 amino acid sequence plus V-gene family, and excluded reads lacking a unique V-gene family. In a later analysis, nearly 600 highly shared, low-generation-probability nucleotide sequences were removed to address suspected cross-contamination and a sequencing artifact. In a later analysis, a clonal expansion index for each public chain was calculated from normalized within-repertoire ranks of inferred template counts. Generation probabilities in a later analysis came from a VDJ recombination model fitted to out-of-frame rearrangements, and those results were checked against IGoR. In a later analysis, hypergeometric tests were used to score TCR-TCR, TCR-HLA and TCR-CMV co-occurrence, with a repertoire-size bias correction applied to TCR pairs. In a later analysis, false discovery rates were estimated by permuting HLA or CMV assignments 20 times. A later analysis grouped co-occurring TCRs with DBSCAN, adding TCRdist sequence similarity when clustering within HLA-allele-positive subsets. For co-occurrence clustering, repertoires with fewer than 30,000 or more than 120,000 public chains were excluded, along with five repertoires with anomalous nucleotide sharing. The source is immuneACCESS, and TCRdb retained only in-frame sequences with V and J called. Part of the clones is not carried over; for the studies checked, unresolved V genes explain less than half of this, and the remainder is unexplained. V and J calls and clone size are those listed in that table; D and trimming were worked out from the DNA. Across this sample there are 130,000 or so clones, with 75% seen only once. About 3% of the sample lies in the top ten.

The sequence came from a man aged 35 to 55 in good health and CMV-seronegative. Sequencing input: PBMCs.

The DNA reads as follows: TGCGCCAGCAGCTTGACGAAGCCCGGGGGGCTCAATGAGCAGTTCTTC. This encodes CASSLTKPGGLNEQFF. The V gene is TRBV5-1 and the J gene is TRBJ2-1; tentative D gene TRBD2, with 7 bases matching. Trimming takes 1 base from V and 6 bases from J, and the germline ends sit 17 bases apart. Its CDR3 holds 16 amino acids, cysteine through phenylalanine. Kept here is only the CDR3 DNA, which spans 48 bases and is read in frame from base 1. The germline V gene gives CDR1 as SGHRS and CDR2 as YFSETQ.